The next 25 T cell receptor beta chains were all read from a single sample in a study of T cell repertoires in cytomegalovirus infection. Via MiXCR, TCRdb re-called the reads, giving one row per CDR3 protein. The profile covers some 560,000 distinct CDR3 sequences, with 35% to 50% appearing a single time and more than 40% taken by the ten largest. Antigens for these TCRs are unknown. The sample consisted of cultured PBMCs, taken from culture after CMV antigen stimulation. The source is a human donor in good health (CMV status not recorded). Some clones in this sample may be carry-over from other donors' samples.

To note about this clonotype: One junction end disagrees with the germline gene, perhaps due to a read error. Here the CDR3 reads CASSQVPGPSYEQHF. CDR3 nucleotides: TGCGCCAGCAGCCAAGTCCCAGGGCCCTCCTACGAGCAGCACTTC. The chain uses TRBV4-3 and TRBJ2-7, with a tentative D call TRBD1 (5 bases). Germline V gives CDR1 LGHNA, CDR2 YSLEER. This CDR3 contains 15 residues.

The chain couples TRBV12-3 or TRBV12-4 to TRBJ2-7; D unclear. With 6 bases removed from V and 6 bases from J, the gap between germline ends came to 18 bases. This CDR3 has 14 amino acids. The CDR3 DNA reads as TGTGCCAGCAGCCTAGACATGGGAAGAGCCGAGCAGTACTTC. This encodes CASSLDMGRAEQYF.

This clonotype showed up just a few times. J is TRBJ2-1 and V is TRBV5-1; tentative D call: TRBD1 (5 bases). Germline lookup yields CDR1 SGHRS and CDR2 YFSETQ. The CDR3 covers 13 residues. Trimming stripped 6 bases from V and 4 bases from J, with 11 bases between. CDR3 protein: CASMTAVYNEQFF. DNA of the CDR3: TGCGCCAGCATGACAGCCGTATACAATGAGCAGTTCTTC.

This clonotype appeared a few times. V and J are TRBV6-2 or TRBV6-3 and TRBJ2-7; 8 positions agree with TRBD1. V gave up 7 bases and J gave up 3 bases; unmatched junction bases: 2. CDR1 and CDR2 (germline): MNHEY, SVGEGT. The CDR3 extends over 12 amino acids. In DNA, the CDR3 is TGTGCCAGCAACGGACAGGGCTACGAGCAGTACTTC. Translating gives CASNGQGYEQYF.

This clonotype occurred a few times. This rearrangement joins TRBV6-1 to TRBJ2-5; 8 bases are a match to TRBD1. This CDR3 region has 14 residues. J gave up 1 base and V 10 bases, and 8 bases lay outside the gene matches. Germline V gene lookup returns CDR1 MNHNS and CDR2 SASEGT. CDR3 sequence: CATLRTGSQETQYF. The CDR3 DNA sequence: TGTGCCACCTTGAGGACAGGGTCCCAAGAGACCCAGTACTTC.

CDR3: CASSPDRSNTGELFF. Written as DNA, the CDR3 is TGTGCCAGCAGTCCCGACAGATCGAACACCGGGGAGCTGTTTTTT. The chain couples TRBV6-5 to TRBJ2-2, with a tentative D call TRBD1 (5 bases). Trimming stripped 5 bases from V and 0 bases from J, with 10 bases between. CDR3 length equals 15 residues. Germline lookup yields CDR1 MNHEY and CDR2 SVGAGI.

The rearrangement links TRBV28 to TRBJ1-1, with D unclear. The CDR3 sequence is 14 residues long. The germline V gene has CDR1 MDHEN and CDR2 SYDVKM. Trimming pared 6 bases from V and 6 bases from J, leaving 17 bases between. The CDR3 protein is CASSHERWGAEAFF. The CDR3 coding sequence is TGTGCCAGCAGCCACGAGAGATGGGGAGCTGAAGCTTTCTTT.

The CDR3 DNA reads as TGTGCCAGCAGCTTGGTGAGGGCCGGGGCCACTGAAGCTTTCTTT. It translates to CASSLVRAGATEAFF. The chain joins TRBV5-6 to TRBJ1-1, with D perhaps TRBD1 (5 bases). The germline V gene encodes CDR1 SGHDT and CDR2 YYEEEE. V shed 0 bases and J shed 4 bases, with 13 bases lying between them. This CDR3 comprises 15 residues.

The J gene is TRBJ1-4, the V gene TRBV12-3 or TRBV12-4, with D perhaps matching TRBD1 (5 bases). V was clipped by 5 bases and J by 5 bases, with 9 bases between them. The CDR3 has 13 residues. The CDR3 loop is CASSQDRNEKLFF. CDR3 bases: TGTGCCAGCAGTCAAGACAGAAATGAAAAACTGTTTTTT.

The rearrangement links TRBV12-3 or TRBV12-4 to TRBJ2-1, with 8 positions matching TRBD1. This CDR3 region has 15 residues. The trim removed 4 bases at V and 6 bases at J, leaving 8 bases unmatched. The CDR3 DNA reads TGTGCCAGCAGTTCCCAAGGACAGGGTTCCAATGAGCAGTTCTTC. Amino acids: CASSSQGQGSNEQFF.

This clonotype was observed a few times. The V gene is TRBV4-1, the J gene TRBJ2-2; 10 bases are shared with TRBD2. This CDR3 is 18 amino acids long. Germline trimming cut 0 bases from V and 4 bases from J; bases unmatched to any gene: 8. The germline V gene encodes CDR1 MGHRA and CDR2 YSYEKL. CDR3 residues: CASSQDRPGLATTGELFF. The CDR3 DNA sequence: TGCGCCAGCAGCCAAGACCGACCGGGACTAGCGACCACCGGGGAGCTGTTTTTT.

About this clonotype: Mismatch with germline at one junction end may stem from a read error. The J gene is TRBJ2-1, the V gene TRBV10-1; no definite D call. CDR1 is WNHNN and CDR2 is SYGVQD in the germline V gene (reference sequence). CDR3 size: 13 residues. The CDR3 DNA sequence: TGCGCCAGCAGTCTATCCTCCTTCAATGAGCAGTTCTTC. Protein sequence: CASSLSSFNEQFF.

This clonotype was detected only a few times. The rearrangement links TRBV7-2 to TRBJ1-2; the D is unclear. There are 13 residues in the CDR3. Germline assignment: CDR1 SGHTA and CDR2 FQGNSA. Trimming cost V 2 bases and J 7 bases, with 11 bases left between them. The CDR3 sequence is CASSLRVVGGYTF. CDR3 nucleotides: TGTGCCAGCAGCTTACGGGTAGTAGGTGGCTACACCTTC.

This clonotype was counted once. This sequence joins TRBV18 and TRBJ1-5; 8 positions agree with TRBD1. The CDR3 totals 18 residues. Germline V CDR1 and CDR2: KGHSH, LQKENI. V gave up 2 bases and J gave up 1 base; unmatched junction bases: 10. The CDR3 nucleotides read TGTGCCAGCTCACCAGACAGGGGAGGGTATGGAAGCAATCAGCCCCAGCATTTT. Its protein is CASSPDRGGYGSNQPQHF.

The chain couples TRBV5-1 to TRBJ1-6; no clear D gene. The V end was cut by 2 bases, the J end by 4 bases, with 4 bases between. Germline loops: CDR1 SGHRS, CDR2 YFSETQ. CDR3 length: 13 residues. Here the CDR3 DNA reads TGCGCCAGCAGCTTAGATTATAATTCACCCCTCCACTTT. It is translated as CASSLDYNSPLHF.

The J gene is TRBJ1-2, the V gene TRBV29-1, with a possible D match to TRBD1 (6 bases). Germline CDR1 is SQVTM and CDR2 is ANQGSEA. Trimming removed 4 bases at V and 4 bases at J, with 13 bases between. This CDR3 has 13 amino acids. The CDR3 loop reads CSVATGFGYGYTF. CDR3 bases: TGCAGCGTTGCTACAGGGTTTGGCTATGGCTACACCTTC.

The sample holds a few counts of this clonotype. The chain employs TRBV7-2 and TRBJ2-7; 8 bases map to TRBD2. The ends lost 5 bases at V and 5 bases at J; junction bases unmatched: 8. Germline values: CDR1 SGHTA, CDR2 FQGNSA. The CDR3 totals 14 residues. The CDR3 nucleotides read TGTGCCAGCAGCCCCGTAGCGGGAAGGGACGAGCAGTACTTC. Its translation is CASSPVAGRDEQYF. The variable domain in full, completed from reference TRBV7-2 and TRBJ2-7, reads GAGVSQSPSNKVTEKGKDVELRCDPISGHTALYWYRQSLGQGLEFLIYFQGNSAPDKSGLPSDRFSAERTGGSVSTLTIQRTQQEDSAVYLCASSPVAGRDEQYFGPGTRLTVT.

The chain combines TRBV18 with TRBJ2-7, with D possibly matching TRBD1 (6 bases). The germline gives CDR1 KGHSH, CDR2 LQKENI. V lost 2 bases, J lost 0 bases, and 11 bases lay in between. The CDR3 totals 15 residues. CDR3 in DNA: TGTGCCAGCTCACCAGTACAGGGTCTCTCCTACGAGCAGTACTTC. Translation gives CASSPVQGLSYEQYF.

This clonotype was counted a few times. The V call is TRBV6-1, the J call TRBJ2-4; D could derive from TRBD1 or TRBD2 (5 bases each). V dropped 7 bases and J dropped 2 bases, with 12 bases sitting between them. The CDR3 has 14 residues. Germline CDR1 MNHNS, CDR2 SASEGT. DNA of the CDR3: TGTGCCAGCAACCCACAGGACTCCAAAAACATTCAGTACTTC. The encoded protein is CASNPQDSKNIQYF.

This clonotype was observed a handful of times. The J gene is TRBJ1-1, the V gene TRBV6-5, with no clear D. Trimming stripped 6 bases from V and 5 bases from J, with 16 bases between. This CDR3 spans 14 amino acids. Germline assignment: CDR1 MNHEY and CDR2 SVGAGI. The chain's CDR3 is CASRRGNSRTEAFF. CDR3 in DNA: TGTGCCAGCAGGCGCGGGAACAGTAGGACTGAAGCTTTCTTT.

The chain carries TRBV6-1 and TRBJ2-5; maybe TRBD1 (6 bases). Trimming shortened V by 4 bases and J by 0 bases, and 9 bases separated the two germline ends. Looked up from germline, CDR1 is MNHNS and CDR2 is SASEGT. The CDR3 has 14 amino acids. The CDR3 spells CASSGQGNQETQYF. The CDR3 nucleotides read TGTGCCAGCAGTGGGCAGGGGAACCAAGAGACCCAGTACTTC.

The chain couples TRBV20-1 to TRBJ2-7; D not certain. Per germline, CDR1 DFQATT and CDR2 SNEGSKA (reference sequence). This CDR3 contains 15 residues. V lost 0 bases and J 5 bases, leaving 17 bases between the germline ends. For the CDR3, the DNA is TGCAGTGCTAGAGACGTGGGAAGGGCCGCGGACGAGCAGTACTTC. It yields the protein CSARDVGRAADEQYF.

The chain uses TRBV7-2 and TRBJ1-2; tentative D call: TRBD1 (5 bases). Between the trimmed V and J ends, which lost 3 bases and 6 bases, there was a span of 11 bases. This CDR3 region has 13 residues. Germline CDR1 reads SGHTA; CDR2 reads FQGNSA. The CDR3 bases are TGTGCCAGCAGCTTCCAAACAGGTGATGGCTACACCTTC. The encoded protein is CASSFQTGDGYTF.

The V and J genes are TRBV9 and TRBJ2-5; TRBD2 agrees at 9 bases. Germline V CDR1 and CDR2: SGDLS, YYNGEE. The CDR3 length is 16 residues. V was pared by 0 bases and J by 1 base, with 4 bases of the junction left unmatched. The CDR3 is CASSVGPSGVQETQYF. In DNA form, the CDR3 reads TGTGCCAGCAGCGTAGGGCCTAGCGGGGTCCAAGAGACCCAGTACTTC.

In DNA form, the CDR3 reads TGTGCCAGCAGTATAGACAGAACACTTAATGTAGCTTTCTTT. Protein product: CASSIDRTLNVAFF. The chain joins TRBV7-2 to TRBJ1-1, with a possible D match to TRBD1 (5 bases). The CDR3 sequence is 14 residues long. The V end lost 6 bases, the J end lost 10 bases, and 21 bases lay between the germline ends. Per the germline V gene, CDR1 is SGHTA and CDR2 is FQGNSA.